The next 10 T cell receptor beta chains were all read from a single sample in a study of cytomegalovirus exposure and HLA in healthy donors. Clones were read by immunoSEQ multiplex PCR, and TCRdb kept only the in-frame ones, dropping some. The table has some 170,000 clones, around 92% seen once. Sample: PBMCs. The receptors were gathered from a young man in good health and CMV-seropositive.

The V call is TRBV7-9, the J call TRBJ1-1, with D maybe TRBD1 (5 bases). Germline lookup yields CDR1 SEHNR and CDR2 FQNEAQ (reference sequence). The CDR3 totals 12 residues. V was cut by 4 bases and J by 7 bases, with 10 bases left in between. The CDR3 sequence: CASSYRQNEAFF. CDR3 bases: TGTGCCAGCAGCTATCGACAGAATGAAGCTTTCTTT.

This chain uses TRBV30 with TRBJ1-3; D is perhaps TRBD1 (5 bases). Trimming left V 3 bases short and J 2 bases short, with 11 bases between. Per the germline V gene, CDR1 is GTSNPN and CDR2 is SVGIG (reference sequence). The CDR3 length is 14 residues. For the CDR3, the DNA is TGTGCCTGGAGAGGGGCTCTCCCTGGAAACACCATATATTTT. This codes for CAWRGALPGNTIYF.

The V and J genes are TRBV11-2 and TRBJ2-4, with D perhaps matching TRBD2 (6 bases). Trimming took off 1 base at V and 0 bases at J, with 10 bases between the two ends. This CDR3 comprises 16 residues. Germline CDR1 reads SGHAT; CDR2 reads FQNNGV. CDR3 in DNA: TGTGCCAGCAGCTTAGTAGGGAGGCTAGCCAAAAACATTCAGTACTTC. The encoded protein is CASSLVGRLAKNIQYF.

V usage is TRBV28 and J usage is TRBJ2-7; 8 positions match TRBD1. V lost 8 bases to trimming and J lost 2 bases; unmatched junction nucleotides: 14. Germline values: CDR1 MDHEN, CDR2 SYDVKM. There are 16 residues in the CDR3. DNA for the CDR3: TGTGCCAGCCGAGTTGGGGGTCCAGGGGGCACCTACGAGCAGTACTTC. This sequence encodes CASRVGGPGGTYEQYF.

The chain combines TRBV23-1 with TRBJ2-4; 8 nucleotides align to TRBD1. TRBV23-1 is sorted into the ORF group, with uncertain function. Trimming at V came to 0 bases and at J to 3 bases, leaving 19 bases not matched to a gene. CDR3 length: 21 amino acids. CDR3 nucleotides: TGCGCCAGCAGTCAATCCCGACCTGGGACAGGATCCGTTTGGGTCAAAAACATTCAGTACTTC. Protein: CASSQSRPGTGSVWVKNIQYF.

The chain carries TRBV7-3 and TRBJ2-2; D not resolved. The CDR3 totals 14 residues. Looked up from germline, CDR1 is SGHTA and CDR2 is FQGTGA. V lost 5 bases, J lost 5 bases, and 12 bases lay in between. The CDR3 protein is CASSLFGQTGELFF. The DNA of the CDR3 is TGTGCCAGCAGCCTATTTGGGCAAACCGGGGAGCTGTTTTTT.

V gene TRBV19 combines with J gene TRBJ2-2, with D perhaps TRBD2 (5 bases). Germline V gene data show CDR1 as LNHDA and CDR2 as SQIVND (reference sequence). The V and J ends lost 8 bases and 6 bases respectively, with 10 bases between them. CDR3 length: 12 residues. This chain's CDR3 is CASRGDPGELFF. The CDR3 nucleotides are TGTGCCAGTCGGGGTGACCCCGGGGAGCTGTTTTTT.

The chain couples TRBV4-1 to TRBJ2-2; TRBD2 agrees at 10 bases. CDR1 MGHRA and CDR2 YSYEKL come from the germline V gene. The length of the CDR3 is 17 residues. Germline trimming cut 1 base from V and 9 bases from J; bases unmatched to any gene: 11. The CDR3: CASSQGPLAGDSRELFF. The CDR3 coding sequence is TGCGCCAGCAGCCAAGGACCCCTAGCGGGAGATTCTAGGGAGCTGTTTTTT.

The chain recombines TRBV18 with TRBJ2-2; 9 bases are shared with TRBD1. Germline V gene sequence: CDR1 KGHSH, CDR2 LQKENI. The CDR3 is made up of 15 amino acids. V was clipped by 2 bases and J by 6 bases; unmatched bases: 4. CDR3 nucleotides: TGTGCCAGCTCACCAATGGGGACAGGGTCCGGGGAGCTGTTTTTT. Residues: CASSPMGTGSGELFF.

The chain couples TRBV27 to TRBJ1-1; D not certain. This CDR3 region has 14 residues. V was pared by 5 bases and J by 2 bases, with 12 bases between. Germline-derived CDR1 and CDR2 are MNHEY and SMNVEV (reference sequence). CDR3 DNA: TGTGCCAGCAGTCCAAGCGCCGGAAACACTGAAGCTTTCTTT. Amino acid sequence: CASSPSAGNTEAFF.